Following are 4 T cell receptor beta chains from one sample sequenced in a study of blood T cell repertoires in COVID-19. The table came from immunoSEQ multiplex PCR; TCRdb's copy has only in-frame clones and leaves some out. The sample holds roughly 80,000 clones, roughly 82% seen once. The sample consisted of peripheral blood. These receptors originate from a human donor in a cohort sampled during active COVID-19.

CDR3 amino acids: CASSRDKLASSYNEQFF. CDR3 bases: TGTGCCAGCAGCCGGGATAAACTAGCGTCCTCCTACAATGAGCAGTTCTTC. J is TRBJ2-1 and V is TRBV4-2; TRBD2 matches at 7 bases. Germline V gene sequence: CDR1 LGHNA, CDR2 YNFKEQ. Trimming cost V 4 bases and J 0 bases; bases outside gene matches: 9. The CDR3 spans 17 residues.

About this clone: One end of the junction varies from germline; a read error may be responsible. The rearrangement links TRBV2 to TRBJ1-1; tentative D call: TRBD1 (5 bases). The CDR3 spans 13 residues. The V gene's germline CDR1 is SNHLY and CDR2 FYNNEI. The CDR3 coding sequence is TGTGCCAGCACTGACAGCGGAGCACTCTCGTCTGCATTT. It specifies CASTDSGALSSAF.

The J gene is TRBJ1-4, the V gene TRBV11-2, with 7 bases that match TRBD1. With V trimmed by 1 base and J by 8 bases, 4 bases remained unmatched. The CDR3 spans 14 residues. CDR1 is SGHAT, CDR2 FQNNGV, per germline. The DNA of the CDR3 is TGTGCCAGCAGCTTAGGGGGACAGAGAGAAAAACTGTTTTTT. Translation: CASSLGGQREKLFF. The full variable domain, its missing parts supplied by reference TRBV11-2 and TRBJ1-4, is EAGVAQSPRYKIIEKRQSVAFWCNPISGHATLYWYQQILGQGPKLLIQFQNNGVVDDSQLPKDRFSAERLKGVDSTLKIQPAKLEDSAVYLCASSLGGQREKLFFGSGTQLSVL.

This clone was picked up one time. The V call is TRBV6-5, the J call TRBJ1-5; unclear D gene. Germline V gene lookup returns CDR1 MNHEY and CDR2 SVGAGI. The CDR3 loop spans 14 amino acids. V lost 7 bases and J 7 bases, leaving 17 bases between the germline ends. In DNA, the CDR3 is TGTGCCAGCACTCAAACGAGGGTTAGGCAGCCCCAGCATTTT. Encoded protein: CASTQTRVRQPQHF.